This T cell receptor beta chain appears in the sequencing data of a study of PD-1 blockade in classical Hodgkin lymphoma. Study details: Patients were treated with nivolumab at 3 mg/kg, and this was given intravenously every 2 weeks. Study results and limitations: It was CD4+ TCR diversity, not CD8+, that rose significantly by C4D1. Newly diagnosed patients were reported to exhibit reduced baseline TCR diversity relative to healthy donors. Patients with a complete response exhibited baseline diversity comparable to newly diagnosed patients.

TCRdb's copy holds only in-frame clones and misses some; the assay was immunoSEQ multiplex PCR. The repertoire holds some 52,000 clones, with more than 75% as singletons. The time point was: cycle 4 day 1 (C4D1), after less than seven weeks of nivolumab. Each patient experienced a relapse that followed autologous stem cell transplantation, and brentuximab vedotin exposure varied. V shed 0 bases and J shed 2 bases, with 13 bases lying between them. Germline V gives CDR1 LGHNA, CDR2 YSLEER. The CDR3 sequence is 16 residues long. With regard to this clone: Its specificity is not known.

The clonotype comes from a human donor with classical Hodgkin lymphoma. The rearrangement links TRBV4-3 to TRBJ1-2; maybe TRBD1 (5 bases). The source material was peripheral blood mononuclear cells (PBMCs), sampled before the fourth cycle of nivolumab. CDR3 nucleotides: TGCGCCAGCAGCCAAGATACAGGCGTGATGAACTATGGCTACACCTTC. Translating it yields CASSQDTGVMNYGYTF.